The 3 T cell receptor beta chains below were found in one sample sequenced in a study of T-cell reconstitution after alpha-beta-depleted transplantation in children. Unique molecular identifiers featured in how the TCRbeta library was prepared. TCRdb processed the PCR reads anew with MiXCR; each CDR3 protein has one entry. The table shows about 600,000 distinct CDR3 sequences, with about 10% occurring only once. The sequenced sample was PBMCs from the stem cell graft donor, obtained from the stem cell graft. The receptors were sampled from a human donor who donated a stem cell graft to a child with acute myeloid leukemia.

This clonotype was detected only a few times. The chain is built from TRBV18 and TRBJ2-1, with D unresolved. The CDR3 extends over 13 amino acids. Between the trimmed V and J ends, which lost 3 bases and 6 bases, there was a span of 9 bases. The germline gives CDR1 KGHSH, CDR2 LQKENI. The CDR3, as DNA: TGTGCCAGCTCACCCGGACGGATCAATGAGCAGTTCTTC. Residues: CASSPGRINEQFF.

This clonotype has at least ten counts. The chain links TRBV12-3 or TRBV12-4 to TRBJ1-2, with 11 positions matching TRBD1. The CDR3 sequence is 17 residues long. The J segment lost 8 bases and the V segment lost 6 bases, leaving 17 bases of the junction unmatched. This CDR3 is CASRLRDRGSTRRGYTF. CDR3 nucleotide sequence: TGTGCCAGCAGACTCCGGGACAGGGGGTCCACCCGGCGGGGCTACACCTTC.

This clonotype has a handful of counts. V gene TRBV4-2 combines with J gene TRBJ2-5; unclear D gene. Deletions cut 4 bases from V and 1 base from J, with 10 bases between. Germline V lookup: CDR1 LGHNA, CDR2 YNFKEQ. There are 14 residues in the CDR3. CDR3 sequence reads: CASSPGAPQETQYF. CDR3 coding DNA: TGTGCCAGCAGCCCCGGCGCGCCCCAAGAGACCCAGTACTTC.